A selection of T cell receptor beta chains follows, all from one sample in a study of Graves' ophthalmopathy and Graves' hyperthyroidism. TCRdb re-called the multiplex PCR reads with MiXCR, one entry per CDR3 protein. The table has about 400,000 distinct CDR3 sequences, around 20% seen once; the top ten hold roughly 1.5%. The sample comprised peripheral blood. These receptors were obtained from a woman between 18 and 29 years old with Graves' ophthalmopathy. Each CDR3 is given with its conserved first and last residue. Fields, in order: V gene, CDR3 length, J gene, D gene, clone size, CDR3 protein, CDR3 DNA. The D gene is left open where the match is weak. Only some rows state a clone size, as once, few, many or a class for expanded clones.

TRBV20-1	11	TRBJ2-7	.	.	CSASGAYEQYF	TGCAGTGCATCAGGGGCCTACGAGCAGTACTTC
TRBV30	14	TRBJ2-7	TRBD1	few	CAWNQQGVPYEQYF	TGTGCCTGGAACCAACAGGGGGTGCCCTACGAGCAGTACTTC
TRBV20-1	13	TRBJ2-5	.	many	CSAPRTGEAVQYF	TGCAGTGCGCCCAGGACGGGGGAGGCGGTCCAGTACTTC
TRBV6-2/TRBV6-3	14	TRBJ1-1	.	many	CASFTSRGNTEAFF	TGTGCCAGCTTTACATCAAGGGGGAACACTGAAGCTTTCTTT
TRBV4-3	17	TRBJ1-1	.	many	CASSQDDGYRVDTEAFF	TGCGCCAGCAGCCAAGATGACGGTTACAGGGTGGACACTGAAGCTTTCTTT
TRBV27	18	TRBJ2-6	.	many	CASSLSGSGRGGANVLTF	TGTGCCAGCAGTTTATCCGGATCCGGGAGAGGTGGGGCCAACGTCCTGACTTTC
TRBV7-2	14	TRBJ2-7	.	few	CASSSSHGSYEQYF	TGTGCCAGCAGCTCCTCCCATGGGAGCTACGAGCAGTACTTC
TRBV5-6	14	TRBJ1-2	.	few	CASSSGPTRGGYTF	TGTGCCAGCAGCTCCGGGCCTACTCGTGGCGGCTACACCTTC
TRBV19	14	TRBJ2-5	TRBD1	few	CASRPDRVRETQYF	TGTGCCAGTAGACCTGACAGGGTCAGGGAGACCCAGTACTTC
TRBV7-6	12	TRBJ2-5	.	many	CASSTIQETQYF	TGTGCCAGCAGCACAATTCAAGAGACCCAGTACTTC
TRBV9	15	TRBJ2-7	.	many	CASSVGREPRYEQYF	TGTGCCAGCAGCGTAGGGAGGGAGCCAAGATACGAGCAGTACTTC
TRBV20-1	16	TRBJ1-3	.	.	CSARDPLRAAGNTIYF	TGCAGTGCTAGAGACCCTCTAAGGGCAGCTGGAAACACCATATATTTT
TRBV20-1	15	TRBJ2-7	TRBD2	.	CSARDPGSGSYEQYF	TGCAGTGCTAGAGACCCGGGTAGCGGGAGCTACGAGCAGTACTTC
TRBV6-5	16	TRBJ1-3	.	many	CASSYDAGAWGNTIYF	TGTGCCAGCAGTTACGATGCGGGTGCTTGGGGAAACACCATATATTTT
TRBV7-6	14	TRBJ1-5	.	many	CASRHSRALQPQHF	TGTGCCAGCAGACACAGTAGAGCCCTCCAGCCCCAGCATTTT